This paragraph reports one T cell receptor beta chain. No antigen is known for it. Tagging with unique molecular identifiers was applied to individual cDNA molecules. TCRdb re-called the 5' RACE reads with MiXCR, one entry per CDR3 protein. Among roughly 55,000 distinct CDR3 sequences listed, approximately 10% were seen once. This entry comes from a study of early T cells in non-severe SARS-CoV-2 infection. Study-level background: Whole-blood bulk RNA, unsorted, was sequenced, and chains were unpaired. Study-level points and caveats: Sequences matched to VDJdb favored anti-spike CD8 responses, while private and CD4 specificities were missed.

The CDR3 consists of 16 residues. With V trimmed by 5 bases and J by 3 bases, 10 bases remained unmatched. The germline gives CDR1 SGHRS, CDR2 YFSETQ. The rearrangement links TRBV5-1 to TRBJ2-7; 11 positions agree with TRBD1. The receptor was derived from an adult who was a healthcare worker with PCR-confirmed SARS-CoV-2 infection or an uninfected control (not recorded which). Material for sequencing was whole blood. CDR3: CASSQSTGTGGYEQYF. The CDR3 nucleotides read TGCGCCAGCAGTCAATCTACCGGGACAGGGGGCTACGAGCAGTACTTC.